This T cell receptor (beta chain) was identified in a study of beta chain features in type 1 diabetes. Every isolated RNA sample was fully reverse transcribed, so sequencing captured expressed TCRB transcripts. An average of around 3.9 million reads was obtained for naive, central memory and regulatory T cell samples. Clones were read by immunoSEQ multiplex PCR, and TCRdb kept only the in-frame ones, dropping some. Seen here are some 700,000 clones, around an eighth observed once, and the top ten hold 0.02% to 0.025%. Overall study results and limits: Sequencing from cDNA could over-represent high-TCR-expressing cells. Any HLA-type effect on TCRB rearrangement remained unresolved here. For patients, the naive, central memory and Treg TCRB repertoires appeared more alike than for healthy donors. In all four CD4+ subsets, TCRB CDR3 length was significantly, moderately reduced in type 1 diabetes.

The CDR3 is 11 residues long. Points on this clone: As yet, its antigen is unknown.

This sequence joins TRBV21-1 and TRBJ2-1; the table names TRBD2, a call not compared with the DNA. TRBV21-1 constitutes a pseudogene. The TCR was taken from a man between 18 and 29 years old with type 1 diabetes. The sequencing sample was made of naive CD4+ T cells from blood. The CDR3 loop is CASRSPDEQFF. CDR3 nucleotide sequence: TGTGCCAGCCGGTCGCCTGATGAGCAGTTCTTC.